This T cell receptor (beta chain) was sequenced for a study of blood T cell repertoires in COVID-19. About the research overall: Sample material is recorded as cDNA or gDNA derived from T cells, B-cell-depleted T cells, or PBMCs.

Clones were sequenced by immunoSEQ multiplex PCR, and TCRdb holds only the in-frame ones, with some missing. Found here are 300,000 to 400,000 clones, approximately 83% of them singletons; the top ten hold roughly 4.2%. The CDR3 length is 14 residues. Germline V gene data show CDR1 as SQVTM and CDR2 as ANQGSEA. The ends were cut back, 4 bases at V and 0 bases at J, with 12 bases in the middle. Source material: PBMCs or T cells enriched from blood (not recorded which). The sequence came from a woman aged 40-49 years with acute COVID-19. The V gene is TRBV29-1, the J gene TRBJ2-5; a weak D match, TRBD1 (6 bases). The CDR3 nucleotides are TGCAGCGTTGGTGACAGGACTTACCAAGAGACCCAGTACTTC. Its protein product is CSVGDRTYQETQYF.